Listed below are T cell receptor beta chains from one sample, sequenced in a study of blood T cell repertoires in COVID-19. TCRdb keeps only in-frame clones here, not all; method: immunoSEQ multiplex PCR. The sample consists of tens of thousands of clones, roughly 90% of them appearing once. Sequenced material: peripheral blood. The receptor set was obtained from a man between 60 and 75 years old with acute or convalescent COVID-19. Both conserved end residues are part of each CDR3. D genes are given only for firm matches. The size entry is marked missing in some rows and otherwise reads once, few, many or a size class.

j_call v_call clone_size d_call cdr3_nt cdr3_aa
TRBJ1-3 TRBV15 - - TGTGCCACCAGCAGCGACAAAAGAAACACCATATATTTT CATSSDKRNTIYF
TRBJ2-7 TRBV12-5 - TRBD2 TGTGCTAGTGGTTTTCGGTTAGCGGGGGGGAGCTCCTACGAGCAGTACTTC CASGFRLAGGSSYEQYF
TRBJ2-7 TRBV5-4 - - TGTGCCAGCAGCTTGTGGGGCCTTGGGAACGAGCAGTACTTC CASSLWGLGNEQYF
TRBJ2-5 TRBV2 - - TGTGCCAGCAACAGGGCACAAGAGACCCAGTACTTC CASNRAQETQYF
TRBJ1-1 TRBV18 - TRBD1 TGTGCCAGCTCACCGGGACAGGGGACTGCTGAAGCTTTCTTT CASSPGQGTAEAFF
TRBJ2-4 TRBV7-9 once TRBD2 TGTGCCAGCAGCTTAGCGCGTGGCGGGAGAAGGGACATTCAGTACTTC CASSLARGGRRDIQYF
TRBJ1-6 TRBV27 - TRBD1 TGTGCCAGCAGTTGGGACAGGGGGAGTTCACCCCTCCACTTT CASSWDRGSSPLHF
TRBJ2-1 TRBV28 - TRBD2 TGTGCCAGCCCCGGGACTAGCGGGAGTATTGAGCAGTTCTTC CASPGTSGSIEQFF
TRBJ2-7 TRBV9 - TRBD1 TGTGCCAGCAGCGTAGGGCCAGGGGGAACGGGCGAGCAGTACTTC CASSVGPGGTGEQYF
TRBJ2-1 TRBV7-9 - - TGTGCCAGCAGCTTACCTCCGGGAGCCGGGGGCTACAATGAGCAGTTCTTC CASSLPPGAGGYNEQFF
TRBJ1-1 TRBV27 once TRBD1 TGTGCCAGCAGTCCAACAGGGGCCGCGAACACTGAAGCTTTCTTT CASSPTGAANTEAFF
TRBJ2-5 TRBV7-6 - TRBD2 TGTGCCATCACGAGCGGGGCGAACTCCAAAGAGACCCAGTACTTC CAITSGANSKETQYF